This T cell receptor (beta chain) was retrieved from a study of low-dose radiotherapy and immunotherapy resistance in tumors. Study-wide background: With fractions of 0.5 Gy given every 2 weeks, Cohort 1 accumulated a total of 6.5 Gy. Oral administration of aspirin 300 mg daily occurred for four cycles, commencing at cycle 1 day 1.

With TRAV- and TRBV-specific primers, first-strand cDNA was made, covering the alpha and beta chains. A constant-region primer paired with the V-primer adapter amplified TCRs over about 20 PCR cycles. Via MiXCR, TCRdb re-called the reads, giving one row per CDR3 protein. Altogether about 30,000 distinct CDR3 sequences are present, 45% to 55% being singletons, with the ten largest covering 5.7%. This sample's time point: after trial treatment. Documented treatment: LDRT plus nivolumab, ipilimumab, low-dose cyclophosphamide and aspirin (RACIN trial). Administered to the donors were nivolumab, ipilimumab, aspirin, low-dose cyclophosphamide and low-dose radiotherapy. V lost 6 bases, J lost 0 bases, and 12 bases lay in between. Germline values: CDR1 MNHEY, CDR2 SMNVEV (reference sequence). This CDR3 comprises 14 residues.

The clonotype originates from a male donor with gallbladder cancer. The chain joins TRBV27 to TRBJ2-7; D may be TRBD1 (5 bases). Sequences were derived from PBMCs, sampled after low-dose radiotherapy plus immunotherapy. The CDR3 bases are TGTGCCAGCAGCAAAACAGGTAGCTCCTACGAGCAGTACTTC. It translates to CASSKTGSSYEQYF.